The 27 T cell receptor beta chains presented below share a single source sample, sequenced in a study of blood T cell repertoires in COVID-19. Profiling relied on immunoSEQ multiplex PCR, and the TCRdb table lists in-frame clones only, not all of them. Found here are 95,000 to 150,000 clones, less than 90% of them singletons; the top ten hold approximately 6.6%. The sequencing input was peripheral blood. The receptor set was obtained from an elderly man with active or convalescent COVID-19.

V gene TRBV12-3 or TRBV12-4 combines with J gene TRBJ2-3; a possible D gene is TRBD2 (6 bases). V lost 6 bases and J 4 bases, leaving 11 bases between the germline ends. CDR3 length: 13 residues. DNA of the CDR3: TGTGCCAGCAGACGCGGGACGCCAGATACGCAGTATTTT. Translation: CASRRGTPDTQYF.

Worth noting for this clone: This specimen includes other DNA sequences encoding the same CDR3. The V and J genes are TRBV7-2 and TRBJ2-1; possibly TRBD2 for D (6 bases). This CDR3 has 15 residues. CDR1 and CDR2 from the germline V gene are SGHTA and FQGNSA. Trimming shortened V by 0 bases and J by 6 bases, and 12 bases separated the two germline ends. The CDR3 is CASSLASGGLNEQFF. DNA of the CDR3: TGTGCCAGCAGCTTAGCTAGCGGCGGCCTCAATGAGCAGTTCTTC.

CDR3 in amino acids: CASSLEPGGNSPLHF. In nucleotides, the CDR3 is TGCGCCAGCAGCTTGGAGCCAGGGGGTAATTCACCCCTCCACTTT. J is TRBJ1-6 and V is TRBV5-1; TRBD1 aligns across 7 bases. CDR3 length: 15 amino acids. J gave up 6 bases and V 0 bases, and 3 bases lay outside the gene matches. Germline assignment: CDR1 SGHRS and CDR2 YFSETQ.

This clone was counted only a few times. The chain combines TRBV30 with TRBJ1-1; D uncertain. The CDR3 contains 14 residues. Germline loops: CDR1 GTSNPN, CDR2 SVGIG (reference sequence). The V end lost 0 bases, the J end lost 1 base, and 9 bases lay between the germline ends. CDR3 coding DNA: TGTGCCTGGAGTGTAGGGCGGGCGAACACTGAAGCTTTCTTT. Translating it yields CAWSVGRANTEAFF.

This clone was found a few times. The chain couples TRBV14 to TRBJ2-1, with D possibly matching TRBD2 (5 bases). V dropped 0 bases and J dropped 0 bases, with 21 bases sitting between them. Germline lookup yields CDR1 SGHDN and CDR2 FVKESK. The CDR3 sequence is 20 residues long. The CDR3 DNA reads TGTGCCAGCAGCCAAGATCCCCGGGAACCACCCTGGAGCTCCTACAATGAGCAGTTCTTC. As protein: CASSQDPREPPWSSYNEQFF.

As for this clone: An end of the junction differs from the germline gene, which may be a read error. The chain employs TRBV18 and TRBJ2-3, with 13 bases aligning to TRBD2. CDR3 length equals 18 residues. CDR1 KGHSH and CDR2 LQKENI come from the germline V gene. CDR3 residues: CASSPLAGGVPSTDTQYF. CDR3 nucleotides: TGTGCCAGCTCCCCACTAGCGGGAGGGGTACCTAGCACAGATACGCAGTATTTT. Full variable domain (outside the CDR3, taken from reference TRBV18 and TRBJ2-3): NAGVMQNPRHLVRRRGQEARLRCSPMKGHSHVYWYRQLPEEGLKFMVYLQKENIIDESGMPKERFSAEFPKEGPSILRIQQVVRGDSAAYFCASSPLAGGVPSTDTQYFGPGTRLTVL.

This chain connects TRBV7-2 to TRBJ2-2; 9 bases are a match to TRBD2. In germline, CDR1 is SGHTA, CDR2 FQGNSA. The CDR3 extends over 15 amino acids. V dropped 5 bases and J dropped 5; count of bases not matched to a gene: 6. The CDR3 sequence is CASSISGSVTGELFF. CDR3 DNA: TGTGCCAGCAGCATTAGCGGGAGTGTTACCGGGGAGCTGTTTTTT.

The genes are TRBV19 and TRBJ2-4; 8 bases agree with TRBD1. Germline values: CDR1 LNHDA, CDR2 SQIVND (reference sequence). V shed 5 bases and J 0 bases; nucleotides not matched to a gene: 12. The CDR3 loop spans 18 amino acids. This chain's CDR3 is CASSGFAGGSIAKNIQYF. The CDR3 bases are TGTGCCAGTAGTGGGTTTGCAGGGGGCTCAATAGCCAAAAACATTCAGTACTTC.

V and J are TRBV10-3 and TRBJ2-1; the match to TRBD1 covers 8 bases. The length of the CDR3 is 14 residues. Germline V CDR1 and CDR2: ENHRY, SYGVKD. With 9 bases clipped from V and 0 bases from J, the junction kept 4 bases outside the gene matches. The CDR3 loop reads CAISGQASYNEQFF. CDR3 DNA: TGTGCCATTTCGGGACAGGCCTCCTACAATGAGCAGTTCTTC.

This chain links TRBV3-1 (or the pseudogene TRBV3-2) with TRBJ2-2; the match to TRBD2 covers 10 bases. The CDR3 spans 18 residues. Per the germline V gene, CDR1 is LGHDT and CDR2 is YNNKEL (reference sequence). After removal of 4 bases from V and 6 bases from J, the junction contained 14 bases not matched to a gene. In DNA form, the CDR3 reads TGTGCCAGCAGCCGACCCTTCTCCCAGCGGGGGGGATCCGGGGAGCTGTTTTTT. Protein sequence: CASSRPFSQRGGSGELFF.

The chain employs TRBV5-1 and TRBJ1-2; D might be TRBD1 (5 bases). Trimming took 1 base from V and 1 from J, leaving 17 bases between them. From germline, CDR1 is SGHRS and CDR2 YFSETQ. This CDR3 spans 17 amino acids. CDR3 residues: CASSLLGTEGINYGYTF. The DNA of the CDR3 is TGCGCCAGCAGCTTGTTAGGGACTGAAGGTATTAACTATGGCTACACCTTC.

The V gene is TRBV4-2, the J gene TRBJ1-1; 10 nucleotides agree with TRBD1. Unmatched junction bases numbered 13, after V lost 3 bases and J lost 0 bases. This CDR3 has 19 amino acids. The germline gives CDR1 LGHNA, CDR2 YNFKEQ. CDR3 loop: CASSQGPRDRGVMNTEAFF. The CDR3 DNA reads TGTGCCAGCAGCCAGGGCCCCCGGGACAGGGGTGTCATGAACACTGAAGCTTTCTTT.

The table lists this clone with a count of one. The V and J genes are TRBV5-4 and TRBJ1-3; 7 positions agree with TRBD1. Germline trimming cut 3 bases from V and 3 bases from J; bases unmatched to any gene: 6. CDR1 and CDR2 from the germline V gene are SGHNT and YYREEE (reference sequence). The CDR3 runs to 15 residues. In nucleotides, the CDR3 is TGTGCCAGCAGCTCTGGACAGGCAATTGGAAACACCATATATTTT. It is translated as CASSSGQAIGNTIYF.

The chain combines TRBV20-1 with TRBJ2-3; D unclear. V lost 6 bases to trimming and J lost 7 bases, with 11 bases between them. Germline loops: CDR1 DFQATT, CDR2 SNEGSKA (reference sequence). CDR3 length: 11 amino acids. Written as DNA, the CDR3 is TGCAGTGCCTATTCTAGTTATACGCAGTATTTT. Translation gives CSAYSSYTQYF.

This sequence joins TRBV6-5 and TRBJ1-6; 11 bases are shared with TRBD1. The CDR3 consists of 16 residues. Per the germline V gene, CDR1 is MNHEY and CDR2 is SVGAGI. V lost 4 bases and J lost 9; bases outside the gene matches: 8. The CDR3 here is CASSLSFGQGASPLHF. Written as DNA, the CDR3 is TGTGCCAGCAGTTTGAGTTTTGGACAGGGGGCTTCACCCCTCCACTTT.

The V and J genes are TRBV21-1 and TRBJ2-7; the table gives TRBD1 as D, unverified against the DNA. TRBV21-1 is described as a pseudogene. This CDR3 is 14 amino acids long. The CDR3 is CASSKAQGFGEQYF. The CDR3 coding sequence is TGTGCCAGCAGCAAAGCTCAGGGTTTTGGCGAGCAGTACTTC.

This rearrangement joins TRBV7-9 to TRBJ1-6; D is undetermined. Germline V CDR1 and CDR2: SEHNR, FQNEAQ (reference sequence). The CDR3 covers 14 residues. CDR3 coding DNA: TGTGCTGTCAAGGGAGTAACCTATAATTCACCCCTCCACTTT. Translating it yields CAVKGVTYNSPLHF.

The chain combines TRBV5-8 with TRBJ2-5; possibly TRBD2 for D (6 bases). CDR1 is SGHTS, CDR2 YDEGEE, per germline. The CDR3 loop spans 15 amino acids. V was pared by 4 bases and J by 3 bases, with 16 bases between. CDR3 bases: TGTGCCAGCAGCGGCACCGGGACTCTGAAAGAGACCCAGTACTTC. This gives the protein CASSGTGTLKETQYF.

The rearrangement uses TRBV15 and TRBJ1-1; no definite D call. The V end lost 0 bases, the J end lost 6 bases, and 5 bases lay between the germline ends. CDR1 is LNHNV, CDR2 YYDKDF, per germline (reference sequence). The CDR3 covers 12 residues. CDR3 protein: CATSRDFAEAFF. CDR3 coding DNA: TGTGCCACCAGCAGAGATTTCGCTGAAGCTTTCTTT.

A single count supports this clone. V usage is TRBV5-1 and J usage is TRBJ1-2; D is unresolved. Germline CDR1 and CDR2: SGHRS and YFSETQ. Trimming removed 0 bases at V and 4 bases at J, with 10 bases between. The CDR3 runs to 14 residues. The CDR3 here is CASSLDAQSYGYTF. The CDR3 nucleotides read TGCGCCAGCAGCTTGGACGCTCAGTCCTATGGCTACACCTTC.

CDR3 region: CSASPPWAGASEKLFF. CDR3 nucleotide sequence: TGCAGTGCTAGTCCCCCTTGGGCAGGGGCGAGTGAAAAACTGTTTTTT. J is TRBJ1-4 and V is TRBV20-1, with D maybe TRBD1 (6 bases). In germline, CDR1 is DFQATT, CDR2 SNEGSKA (reference sequence). There are 16 residues in the CDR3. V was cut by 3 bases and J by 7 bases, with 21 bases left in between.

The chain is built from TRBV27 and TRBJ1-1; D may be TRBD1 (5 bases). Germline V gene lookup returns CDR1 MNHEY and CDR2 SMNVEV (reference sequence). V lost 2 bases, J lost 6 bases, and 31 bases lay in between. The CDR3 is 20 residues long. CDR3 coding DNA: TGTGCCAGCAGTTTAGATGGTCTAGGATGGTCTGGGGGGAGAAACGCTGAAGCTTTCTTT. Translated, it gives CASSLDGLGWSGGRNAEAFF.

The genes are TRBV7-4 and TRBJ2-1, with D perhaps TRBD2 (6 bases). The germline gives CDR1 SGHVT, CDR2 SQSDAQ. Trimming removed 5 bases at V and 10 bases at J, with 21 bases between. The CDR3 totals 15 residues. The CDR3 DNA sequence: TGTGCCAGCAGCGGACGCGGGGAAGTACAATGGGAGCAGTTCTTC. Amino acid sequence: CASSGRGEVQWEQFF.

The V call is TRBV7-2, the J call TRBJ2-5; tentative D call: TRBD2 (5 bases). Germline V lookup: CDR1 SGHTA, CDR2 FQGNSA. The CDR3 loop spans 14 amino acids. The V end was cut by 1 base, the J end by 4 bases, with 10 bases between. In DNA form, the CDR3 reads TGTGCCAGCAGCTTAGACTATCGGGGAGAGACCCAGTACTTC. Translation gives CASSLDYRGETQYF.

This clone was seen once. The chain has TRBV5-1 and TRBJ1-2, with D maybe TRBD1 (6 bases). Trimming took off 4 bases at V and 6 bases at J, with 7 bases between the two ends. Germline V gene lookup returns CDR1 SGHRS and CDR2 YFSETQ. The CDR3 length is 11 residues. CDR3 in DNA: TGCGCCAGCAGCAACAGGGATGGCTACACCTTC. It translates to CASSNRDGYTF. Using reference TRBV5-1 and TRBJ1-2 for the parts outside the CDR3, the full variable domain is KAGVTQTPRYLIKTRGQQVTLSCSPISGHRSVSWYQQTPGQGLQFLFEYFSETQRNKGNFPGRFSGRQFSNSRSEMNVSTLELGDSALYLCASSNRDGYTFGSGTRLTVV.

This clone turned up a few times. J is TRBJ1-4 and V is TRBV15, with 11 bases identical to TRBD1. Trimming at V came to 3 bases and at J to 8 bases, leaving 8 bases not matched to a gene. This CDR3 is 16 amino acids long. CDR1 and CDR2 (germline): LNHNV, YYDKDF (reference sequence). The CDR3 loop reads CATSRAGTGGGEKLFF. The CDR3 DNA sequence: TGTGCCACCAGCAGGGCCGGGACAGGGGGAGGCGAAAAACTGTTTTTT. Variable domain in full (rest from reference TRBV15 and TRBJ1-4): DAMVIQNPRYQVTQFGKPVTLSCSQTLNHNVMYWYQQKSSQAPKLLFHYYDKDFNNEADTPDNFQSRRPNTSFCFLDIRSPGLGDTAMYLCATSRAGTGGGEKLFFGSGTQLSVL.

V usage is TRBV2 and J usage is TRBJ1-1; TRBD1 matches 8 bases. CDR1 is SNHLY and CDR2 is FYNNEI in the germline V gene. The CDR3 contains 15 residues. V lost 5 bases and J lost 0; bases outside the gene matches: 5. The CDR3 region has the DNA TGTGCCAGCAGTTCAGGGGGCCCAATGAACACTGAAGCTTTCTTT. Residues: CASSSGGPMNTEAFF.